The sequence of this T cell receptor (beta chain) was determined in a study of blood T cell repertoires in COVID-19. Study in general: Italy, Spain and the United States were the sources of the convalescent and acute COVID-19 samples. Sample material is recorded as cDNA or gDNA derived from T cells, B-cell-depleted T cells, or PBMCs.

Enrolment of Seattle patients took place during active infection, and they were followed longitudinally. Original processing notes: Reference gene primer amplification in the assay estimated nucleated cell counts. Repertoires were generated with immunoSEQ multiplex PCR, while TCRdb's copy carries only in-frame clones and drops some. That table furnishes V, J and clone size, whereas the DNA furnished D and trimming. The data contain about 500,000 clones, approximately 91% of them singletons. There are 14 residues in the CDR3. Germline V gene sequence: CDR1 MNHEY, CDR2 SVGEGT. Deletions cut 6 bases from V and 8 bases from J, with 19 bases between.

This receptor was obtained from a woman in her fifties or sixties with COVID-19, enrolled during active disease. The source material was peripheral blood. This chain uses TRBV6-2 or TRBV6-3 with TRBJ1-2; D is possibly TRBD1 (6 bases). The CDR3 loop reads CASSKPDHRVGYTF. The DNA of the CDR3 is TGTGCCAGCAGCAAACCTGACCACAGGGTAGGCTACACCTTC.